The clone carrying this T cell receptor (beta chain) has just a few counts. Its antigen is unidentified. Unique molecular identifiers were incorporated when the TCRbeta library was constructed. One entry per CDR3 protein, called by TCRdb with MiXCR from the PCR reads. The sample shows hundreds of thousands of distinct CDR3 sequences, 10% to 15% of them seen only once. The data were obtained in a study of T-cell reconstitution after alpha-beta-depleted transplantation in children. Study observations and caveats: There were reportedly several hundred expanded graft clones from which alpha-beta T cells came about two months after transplant. TCRbeta diversity was high at day 60 in some patients (a result of surviving recipient T cells and thymic progenitors). T-cell counts and diversity at one year following transplant were attributed mainly to newly produced T cells.

Sequencing was performed on PBMCs, mostly from graft donor cells, taken 360 days after TCRalphabeta/CD19-depleted stem cell transplant. The sequence came from a male patient aged 10 to 17 who had a stem cell transplant for acute myeloid leukemia, so the T cells may come from the graft donor.

CDR3 DNA sequence: TGTGCCAGCAGTTTTTGGGGACTAGCGGGAGCAAATACGCAGTATTTT. It translates to CASSFWGLAGANTQYF. This chain joins TRBV28 and TRBJ2-3; 14 nucleotides match TRBD2. In germline, CDR1 is MDHEN, CDR2 SYDVKM. The CDR3 runs to 16 residues. The junction had 6 bases not matched to a gene; V was cut back by 3 bases and J by 7 bases.